These 30 T cell receptor beta chains were all obtained from the same sample, sequenced in a study of type 1 regulatory T cells. No antigen is known for these receptors. TCRdb fed the reads into MiXCR, producing one record per CDR3 protein. The sample yields about 62,000 distinct CDR3 sequences, less than 65% seen once. The sample comprised cultured non-Tr1 T cells, either the whole culture or a sorted T cell fraction (not recorded which). The receptors shown here come from a human donor in good health.

The genes are TRBV7-2 and TRBJ2-2; 14 nucleotides match TRBD2. The germline V gene encodes CDR1 SGHTA and CDR2 FQGNSA. Trimming removed 4 bases from V and 0 bases from J; junction bases left unmatched: 4. This CDR3 has 18 residues. In DNA form, the CDR3 reads TGTGCCAGCAGCTCTGCGGGACTAGCGGGAGCGAACACCGGGGAGCTGTTTTTT. It is translated as CASSSAGLAGANTGELFF.

The CDR3 spells CASSLPESSYEQYF. CDR3 sequence (DNA): TGTGCCAGCAGTTTACCAGAGTCCTCCTACGAGCAGTACTTC. The chain employs TRBV6-2 or TRBV6-3 and TRBJ2-7; no definite D call. Germline assignment: CDR1 MNHEY and CDR2 SVGEGT. The CDR3 is made up of 14 amino acids. V lost 4 bases, J lost 0 bases, and 10 bases lay in between.

J is TRBJ1-1 and V is TRBV12-3 or TRBV12-4; the D gene is possibly TRBD1 (5 bases). This CDR3 is built from 14 residues. V dropped 5 bases and J dropped 4 bases, with 14 bases sitting between them. Written as DNA, the CDR3 is TGTGCCAGCAGTAACCAGGGAAGAAGCACTGAAGCTTTCTTT. Protein: CASSNQGRSTEAFF.

The rearrangement joins TRBV20-1 to TRBJ2-3; possibly TRBD1 for D (5 bases). The CDR3 consists of 15 residues. Deletions cut 5 bases from V and 0 bases from J, with 15 bases between. Per the germline V gene, CDR1 is DFQATT and CDR2 is SNEGSKA (reference sequence). The CDR3: CSAYLGAVSTDTQYF. The CDR3, as DNA: TGCAGTGCTTACCTTGGGGCTGTTAGCACAGATACGCAGTATTTT.

The chain couples TRBV7-2 to TRBJ1-2; D ambiguous. Germline V lookup: CDR1 SGHTA, CDR2 FQGNSA. CDR3 length equals 16 residues. Trimming took 2 bases from V and 0 from J, leaving 13 bases between them. The CDR3 DNA reads as TGTGCCAGCAGCTTACGCGTTCACAGCCCTAACTATGGCTACACCTTC. Translation: CASSLRVHSPNYGYTF.

The J gene is TRBJ1-1, the V gene TRBV5-1; 7 bases map to TRBD1. Germline lookup yields CDR1 SGHRS and CDR2 YFSETQ. V shed 4 bases, J shed 4 bases, and the junction held 10 bases outside the gene matches. The CDR3 is 15 amino acids. This CDR3 reads CASSREEGALTEAFF. Written as DNA, the CDR3 is TGCGCCAGCAGCCGGGAGGAGGGGGCGCTCACTGAAGCTTTCTTT.

The rearrangement links TRBV20-1 to TRBJ2-4; 8 nucleotides agree with TRBD2. Looked up from germline, CDR1 is DFQATT and CDR2 is SNEGSKA (reference sequence). This CDR3 spans 15 amino acids. The V gene end was trimmed by 0 bases and the J gene end by 7 bases; junction bases not matched to a gene: 8. The CDR3 here is CSARDPSGRSNIQYF. CDR3 DNA: TGCAGTGCTAGAGATCCCAGCGGGAGAAGCAACATTCAGTACTTC.

This sequence joins TRBV20-1 and TRBJ1-1; D possibly corresponds to TRBD1 (5 bases). Trimming left V 8 bases short and J 4 bases short, with 17 bases between. In germline, CDR1 is DFQATT, CDR2 SNEGSKA (reference sequence). CDR3 length: 13 amino acids. The CDR3 region has the DNA TGCAGTTCTGTCCCAGGGTTTGGCACTGAAGCTTTCTTT. Translating it yields CSSVPGFGTEAFF.

The chain is built from TRBV11-2 and TRBJ2-3; 8 bases are shared with TRBD2. The germline CDR1 and CDR2 sequences are SGHAT and FQNNGV. V lost 4 bases, J lost 3 bases, and 9 bases stayed unmatched. The length of the CDR3 is 16 residues. CDR3 DNA: TGTGCCAGCAGCTCCTTGAGCGGGAGCGGTACAGATACGCAGTATTTT. Protein sequence: CASSSLSGSGTDTQYF.

The chain has TRBV19 and TRBJ2-6, with 7 bases that match TRBD1. Germline V lookup: CDR1 LNHDA, CDR2 SQIVND (reference sequence). Trimming cost V 4 bases and J 2 bases; bases outside gene matches: 11. CDR3 size: 18 residues. CDR3 region: CASSTHHPDRPGANVLTF. The CDR3 DNA is TGTGCCAGTAGTACCCATCACCCGGACAGGCCTGGGGCCAACGTCCTGACTTTC.

This clonotype was seen more than once but under ten times. The chain combines TRBV12-3 or TRBV12-4 with TRBJ1-5, with unresolved D. Deletions cut 2 bases from V and 6 bases from J, with 2 bases between. The CDR3 runs to 11 residues. The CDR3: CASSLSQPQHF. The CDR3 coding sequence is TGTGCCAGCAGTTTAAGTCAGCCCCAGCATTTT.

To note about this clonotype: Germline is not matched at one junction end, which may reflect a read error. This sequence joins TRBV18 and TRBJ1-1; D is ambiguous. The CDR3 totals 13 residues. In germline, CDR1 is KGHSH, CDR2 LQKENI. Here the CDR3 reads CAGSPPLNTEAFF. The CDR3 bases are TGTGCCGGCTCACCACCGCTGAACACTGAAGCTTTCTTT.

This clonotype was picked up one time. V usage is TRBV11-2 and J usage is TRBJ1-1; D is ambiguous. The V end was cut by 0 bases, the J end by 3 bases, with 5 bases between. Germline V gives CDR1 SGHAT, CDR2 FQNNGV. The CDR3 sequence is 13 residues long. Here the CDR3 reads CASSLDPDTEAFF. The DNA of the CDR3 is TGTGCCAGCAGCTTAGATCCAGACACTGAAGCTTTCTTT.

In this sample, this clonotype turned up a few times. The chain recombines TRBV6-2 or TRBV6-3 with TRBJ1-5; the match to TRBD1 covers 7 bases. The germline CDR1 and CDR2 sequences are MNHEY and SVGEGT. There are 16 residues in the CDR3. The J segment lost 2 bases and the V segment lost 8 bases, leaving 12 bases of the junction unmatched. CDR3 DNA: TGTGCCAGCGAGGGTAAACAGGGGAAAGGCAATCAGCCCCAGCATTTT. This sequence encodes CASEGKQGKGNQPQHF.

V is TRBV5-1 and J is TRBJ2-1, with D unresolved. There are 14 residues in the CDR3. V was cut by 1 base and J by 8 bases, with 13 bases left in between. Germline V gene data show CDR1 as SGHRS and CDR2 as YFSETQ. The CDR3 nucleotides are TGCGCCAGCAGCTTGATATCTTCCGTCTATGAGCAGTTCTTC. Protein product: CASSLISSVYEQFF.

The chain carries TRBV3-1 and TRBJ2-3; 8 bases fit TRBD2. CDR1 is LGHDT and CDR2 is YNNKEL in the germline V gene (reference sequence). Trimming at V came to 4 bases and at J to 1 base, leaving 7 bases not matched to a gene. This CDR3 spans 16 amino acids. The CDR3, as DNA: TGTGCCAGCAGCCCCAGACTAGCGTTTGGCACAGATACGCAGTATTTT. Translating it yields CASSPRLAFGTDTQYF.

The J gene is TRBJ1-1, the V gene TRBV19, with D hard to call. This CDR3 comprises 14 residues. From germline, CDR1 is LNHDA and CDR2 SQIVND (reference sequence). Trimming cost V 3 bases and J 1 base, with 9 bases left between them. The CDR3 sequence: CASSIWAANTEAFF. CDR3 in DNA: TGTGCCAGTAGTATCTGGGCAGCGAACACTGAAGCTTTCTTT.

The rearrangement joins TRBV18 to TRBJ2-5; a possible D gene is TRBD1 (6 bases). CDR1 KGHSH and CDR2 LQKENI come from the germline V gene. Trimming removed 5 bases at V and 5 bases at J, with 18 bases between. The CDR3 extends over 15 amino acids. CDR3 bases: TGTGCCAGCTCATCAACAGGGTGGCCAGTGGAGACCCAGTACTTC. Translated: CASSSTGWPVETQYF.

The rearrangement uses TRBV5-1 and TRBJ2-5; the D call may be TRBD1 or TRBD2 (5 bases each). The V gene's germline CDR1 is SGHRS and CDR2 YFSETQ. The CDR3 loop spans 14 amino acids. Trimming took 4 bases from V and 2 from J, leaving 12 bases between them. The CDR3 DNA follows: TGCGCCAGCAGCCTCGGGGCTGGACAAGAGACCCAGTACTTC. Translated, it gives CASSLGAGQETQYF.

V usage is TRBV5-1 and J usage is TRBJ2-1; 8 bases are a match to TRBD1. This CDR3 is built from 14 residues. In germline, CDR1 is SGHRS, CDR2 YFSETQ. The V and J ends lost 0 bases and 9 bases, in that order; junction bases with no gene match: 5. As DNA, the CDR3 is TGCGCCAGCAGCTTGGACCCCAGGGGGCCTGAGCAGTTCTTC. Residues: CASSLDPRGPEQFF. The whole variable domain, filled in from reference TRBV5-1 and TRBJ2-1, reads KAGVTQTPRYLIKTRGQQVTLSCSPISGHRSVSWYQQTPGQGLQFLFEYFSETQRNKGNFPGRFSGRQFSNSRSEMNVSTLELGDSALYLCASSLDPRGPEQFFGPGTRLTVL.

This clonotype occurred once. The chain uses TRBV5-4 and TRBJ1-3, with D maybe TRBD1 (5 bases). Germline V gene data show CDR1 as SGHNT and CDR2 as YYREEE (reference sequence). V lost 7 bases to trimming and J lost 3 bases, with 17 bases between them. This CDR3 region has 15 residues. As DNA, the CDR3 is TGTGCCAGCTCTGCAGTCGGGACCGTTGGAAACACCATATATTTT. It yields the protein CASSAVGTVGNTIYF.

The chain carries TRBV10-1 and TRBJ2-7; D is possibly TRBD1 (6 bases). Germline assignment: CDR1 WNHNN and CDR2 SYGVQD (reference sequence). Trimming stripped 3 bases from V and 3 bases from J, with 9 bases between. The CDR3 spans 13 residues. DNA of the CDR3: TGCGCCAGCAGTGAAGGGGACATCTACGAGCAGTACTTC. This translates into CASSEGDIYEQYF.

This chain connects TRBV20-1 to TRBJ1-2; 8 bases map to TRBD1. Looked up from germline, CDR1 is DFQATT and CDR2 is SNEGSKA (reference sequence). The CDR3 has 14 residues. V lost 3 bases, J lost 7 bases, and 10 bases stayed unmatched. The DNA of the CDR3 is TGCAGTGCTAGTATGGACAGGGAGAAGGGTGGCTACACCTTC. It specifies CSASMDREKGGYTF.

The table lists this clonotype with many counts. The CDR3 DNA follows: TGTGCCAGCAGTCCCACAGAGCTCGTAGCTTTCTTT. Translating it yields CASSPTELVAFF. The V gene is TRBV2, the J gene TRBJ1-1, with unresolved D. V was shortened by 5 bases and J by 10 bases, with 14 bases between the two germline ends. Germline lookup yields CDR1 SNHLY and CDR2 FYNNEI. This CDR3 comprises 12 residues.

V is TRBV19 and J is TRBJ2-3, with 11 bases fitting TRBD2. The CDR3 extends over 15 amino acids. The J segment lost 6 bases and the V segment lost 2 bases, leaving 4 bases of the junction unmatched. Per the germline V gene, CDR1 is LNHDA and CDR2 is SQIVND (reference sequence). Here the CDR3 DNA reads TGTGCCAGTAGTATATTTCGGACTAGCGGGGATACGCAGTATTTT. It translates to CASSIFRTSGDTQYF. Complete variable domain (other parts from reference TRBV19 and TRBJ2-3): DGGITQSPKYLFRKEGQNVTLSCEQNLNHDAMYWYRQDPGQGLRLIYYSQIVNDFQKGDIAEGYSVSREKKESFPLTVTSAQKNPTAFYLCASSIFRTSGDTQYFGPGTRLTVL.

The rearrangement uses TRBV25-1 and TRBJ2-7; 12 bases match TRBD1. Per the germline V gene, CDR1 is MGHDK and CDR2 is SYGVNS. The trim removed 1 base at V and 4 bases at J, leaving 5 bases unmatched. CDR3 length: 16 residues. The CDR3 region has the DNA TGTGCCAGCAGTGAATGGGACAGGGGGCGCGTTTACGAGCAGTACTTC. It yields the protein CASSEWDRGRVYEQYF.

V and J are TRBV11-2 and TRBJ2-5, with D possibly matching TRBD2 (6 bases). The V gene's germline CDR1 is SGHAT and CDR2 FQNNGV. Trimming took off 5 bases at V and 5 bases at J, with 12 bases between the two ends. The CDR3 consists of 13 residues. This chain's CDR3 is CASSLGLAETQYF. The CDR3 nucleotides read TGTGCCAGCAGCCTCGGGCTAGCGGAGACCCAGTACTTC.

The chain combines TRBV20-1 with TRBJ2-5; D may match TRBD1 or TRBD2 (5 bases each). Germline V gene lookup returns CDR1 DFQATT and CDR2 SNEGSKA (reference sequence). This CDR3 contains 14 residues. Trimming shortened V by 0 bases and J by 5 bases, and 13 bases separated the two germline ends. The CDR3 region has the DNA TGCAGTGCTAGAGATTACCAGGGCGGGGAGACCCAGTACTTC. As protein: CSARDYQGGETQYF.

V and J are TRBV12-3 or TRBV12-4 and TRBJ2-2; D is undetermined. Deletions cut 0 bases from V and 0 bases from J, with 8 bases between. This CDR3 contains 16 residues. The CDR3 protein is CASSLAPFANTGELFF. CDR3 DNA: TGTGCCAGCAGTTTAGCCCCGTTCGCGAACACCGGGGAGCTGTTTTTT.

The chain employs TRBV10-3 and TRBJ2-7; D not certain. CDR1 is ENHRY, CDR2 SYGVKD, per germline. The CDR3 runs 12 residues. Trimming took off 5 bases at V and 2 bases at J, with 7 bases between the two ends. In DNA form, the CDR3 reads TGTGCCATCAGTTTTGGCCCCTACGAGCAGTACTTC. Translating gives CAISFGPYEQYF.